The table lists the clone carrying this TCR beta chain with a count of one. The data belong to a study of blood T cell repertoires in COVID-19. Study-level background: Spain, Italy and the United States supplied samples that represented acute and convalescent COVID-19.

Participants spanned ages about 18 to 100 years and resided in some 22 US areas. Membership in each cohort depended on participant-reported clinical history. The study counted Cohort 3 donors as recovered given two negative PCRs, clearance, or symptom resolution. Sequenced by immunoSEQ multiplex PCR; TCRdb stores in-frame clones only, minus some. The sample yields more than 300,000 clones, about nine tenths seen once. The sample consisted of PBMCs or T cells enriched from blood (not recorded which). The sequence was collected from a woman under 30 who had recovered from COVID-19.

The CDR3 protein is CASSPEDRGPPFTDTQYF. CDR3 DNA: TGTGCCAGCTCACCAGAAGACAGGGGCCCCCCCTTCACAGATACGCAGTATTTT. The rearrangement joins TRBV18 to TRBJ2-3; 8 positions agree with TRBD1. Looked up from germline, CDR1 is KGHSH and CDR2 is LQKENI. The CDR3 loop spans 18 amino acids. Germline trimming cut 2 bases from V and 2 bases from J; bases unmatched to any gene: 12.